The following is a TCR beta chain sequence with its context. Its antigen remains unidentified. Library preparation followed earlier protocols using designated TCR primers. TCRdb used MiXCR to reprocess the PCR reads, holding one entry per CDR3 protein. The top ten hold 0.7% to 1% of the sample, which has just under 650,000 distinct CDR3 sequences, approximately 20% seen once. With RNA at 10%, 30% or 50%, naive CD8 libraries came from roughly 18,000 to 920,000 sorted cells. The authors gated naive CD8 T cells as CD8+CD4-CCR7+CD45RA+ for sorting. The data belong to a study of molecular identifiers for immune sequencing clone quantification. Germline-derived CDR1 and CDR2 are MNHEY and SVGEGT. With V trimmed by 5 bases and J by 6 bases, 7 bases remained unmatched. CDR3 length: 15 residues. Findings and caveats of the study: Same-barcode identical TCR molecules could make highly expanded clones look smaller than they are.

The receptor was isolated from a human donor in good health. Some libraries in this study had Jurkat cell RNA spiked in. The specimen sequenced was naive CD8+ T cells from blood, with Jurkat cell RNA spiked in. Sample subset: FACS-sorted CD8+CD4-CCR7+CD45RA+ naive T cells. This chain links TRBV6-2 or TRBV6-3 with TRBJ2-5; TRBD1 matches 12 bases. CDR3 DNA: TGTGCCAGCAGTCCCGGGACAGGGGGCAGACAGACCCAGTACTTC. Protein sequence: CASSPGTGGRQTQYF.